This is a list of T cell receptor beta chains from one sample in a study of beta chain features in type 1 diabetes. Sequencing was performed with immunoSEQ multiplex PCR; in TCRdb, only in-frame clones are kept and a portion is missing. This repertoire shows 220,000 or so clones, about 70% found once; its top ten account for 0.053%. The sample was naive CD4+ T cells from blood. The receptor set was obtained from a man aged 25-45 years in good health. CDR3s include the opening cysteine and the closing phenylalanine or tryptophan. D genes are given only for firm matches. For some rows the clone size is stated as once, few or many, or as a class when expanded; others skip it.

TGTGCCAGCAGCTTCCGACGGGACGGAAATCAGCCCCAGCATTTT	CASSFRRDGNQPQHF	TRBJ1-5	TRBV11-2	NA	NA
TGCAGCGTTGAACCGCGGCTTGGGGGCAATGAGCAGTTCTTC	CSVEPRLGGNEQFF	TRBJ2-1	TRBV29-1	NA	NA
TGTGCCAGCAGCTTAGGCGTCAGGGCAGCCGGGGCCAACGTCCTGACTTTC	CASSLGVRAAGANVLTF	TRBJ2-6	TRBV7-7	NA	NA
TGCGCCAGCAGCCAAGGGAGAACTAGCGGAATAGCCAAAAACATTCAGTACTTC	CASSQGRTSGIAKNIQYF	TRBJ2-4	TRBV4-3	NA	TRBD2
TGTGCCAGCAGCTCCGGACAGAGTGACTATGGCTACACCTTC	CASSSGQSDYGYTF	TRBJ1-2	TRBV7-9	NA	NA
TGTGCCTGGAGTGTTAGGGCCCCTGAATACGAGCAGTACTTC	CAWSVRAPEYEQYF	TRBJ2-7	TRBV30	NA	NA
TGTGCCAGCAGCCCACCCACCGGAGAGACCCAGTACTTC	CASSPPTGETQYF	TRBJ2-5	TRBV5-4	NA	NA
TGTGCCACCAGCCTAAGACAGGGGGTCCCTGAAGCTTTCTTT	CATSLRQGVPEAFF	TRBJ1-1	TRBV15	NA	TRBD1
TGTGCCAGCAGCTTATGGACAGGCGACCAAGAGACCCAGTACTTC	CASSLWTGDQETQYF	TRBJ2-5	TRBV7-2	NA	TRBD1
TGCAGCGTTGCCAGGGGGAGATACGAGCAGTACTTC	CSVARGRYEQYF	TRBJ2-7	TRBV29-1	NA	TRBD1
TGTGCCAGCAGTGAACGCATAACAACTAATGAAAAACTGTTTTTT	CASSERITTNEKLFF	TRBJ1-4	TRBV25-1	NA	NA
TGTGCCATCAGTGACACCAGGGATGACACTGAAGCTTTCTTT	CAISDTRDDTEAFF	TRBJ1-1	TRBV10-3	NA	NA
TGTGCCAGCAGCGTAGTGGGGTATCGAGATACGCAGTATTTT	CASSVVGYRDTQYF	TRBJ2-3	TRBV9	NA	NA
TGTGCCAGCAGTAAGATCCAGGCTTGGGAGACCCAGTACTTC	CASSKIQAWETQYF	TRBJ2-5	TRBV6-5	NA	NA
TGCAGCGTTGAAGCTTCAGGGCTTCGAAATGAGCAGTTCTTC	CSVEASGLRNEQFF	TRBJ2-1	TRBV29-1	NA	NA
TGCAGCGTTGAAGGGTTAGTGACAGGGTTCGCCTACGAGCAGTACTTC	CSVEGLVTGFAYEQYF	TRBJ2-7	TRBV29-1	NA	TRBD1
TGTGCCAGCTCACGGGAAAATGAAAAACTGTTTTTT	CASSRENEKLFF	TRBJ1-4	TRBV18	NA	NA
TGTGCCAGCAGCTTCTCGCAGGTCAGGGAGACCCAGTACTTC	CASSFSQVRETQYF	TRBJ2-5	TRBV7-2	NA	NA
TGCGCCAGCAGCCGGGGAGGGACTACCTCTTACAATGAGCAGTTCTTC	CASSRGGTTSYNEQFF	TRBJ2-1	TRBV4-3	NA	TRBD2
TGTGCCAGCAGCGCCCGAGGGGTTAGCACAGATACGCAGTATTTT	CASSARGVSTDTQYF	TRBJ2-3	TRBV11-3	NA	NA
TGTGCCAGCAGTCCCTCAGGGAGTCGGGGCTACACCTTC	CASSPSGSRGYTF	TRBJ1-2	TRBV7-9	NA	NA
TGTGCCAGCAGTCATGGGCAGGCCTACGAGCAGTACTTC	CASSHGQAYEQYF	TRBJ2-7	TRBV6-5	NA	NA
TGCAGCGTTGAAGGATTGATGAACACTGAAGCTTTCTTT	CSVEGLMNTEAFF	TRBJ1-1	TRBV29-1	NA	NA
TGTGCCTGGAGTGTACTGACTAGCGCTAACGAGCAGTACTTC	CAWSVLTSANEQYF	TRBJ2-7	TRBV30	NA	TRBD2
TGCGCCAGCAGCCCGACTCCACAGGGGGCTGCTTACGAGCAGTACTTC	CASSPTPQGAAYEQYF	TRBJ2-7	TRBV4-1	NA	TRBD1
TGTGCCTGGAGTCCTGGAAACACCATATATTTT	CAWSPGNTIYF	TRBJ1-3	TRBV30	few	NA
TGTGCCTGGGCCGGGTCGGCGGCAGGGGAGCTGTTTTTT	CAWAGSAAGELFF	TRBJ2-2	TRBV30	NA	NA
TGTGCCAGCAGTGGACCTACTAGTCGTTCCTACAATGAGCAGTTCTTC	CASSGPTSRSYNEQFF	TRBJ2-1	TRBV6-1	NA	NA
TGTGCCAGCTCACCCCCATCCAAAAACATTCAGTACTTC	CASSPPSKNIQYF	TRBJ2-4	TRBV18	NA	NA
TGCAGCGTTGCCCGAGGGGACTTCTACTACGAGCAGTACTTC	CSVARGDFYYEQYF	TRBJ2-7	TRBV29-1	NA	NA
TGTGCCAGCAGTTTTCTGGGGAACTATGGCTACACCTTC	CASSFLGNYGYTF	TRBJ1-2	TRBV28	NA	NA
TGTGCCAGCAGTGAATGGGGCGGCAACTATGGCTACACCTTC	CASSEWGGNYGYTF	TRBJ1-2	TRBV25-1	NA	NA
TGTGCCAGCAGCTTTAGCGGGGGGCAAGAGACCCAGTACTTC	CASSFSGGQETQYF	TRBJ2-5	TRBV7-2	NA	TRBD2
TGTGCCTGGAGTGCCAGAGTTTCCAATCAGCCCCAGCATTTT	CAWSARVSNQPQHF	TRBJ1-5	TRBV30	NA	NA
TGTGCCATCGGCGAGTTTAGTGGTTCCTACGAGCAGTACTTC	CAIGEFSGSYEQYF	TRBJ2-7	TRBV10-3	few	NA
TGTGCCTGGACAGGGACAGGGTTCACCGGGGAGCTGTTTTTT	CAWTGTGFTGELFF	TRBJ2-2	TRBV30	NA	TRBD1
TGTGCCAGCTCTCCCGGGACTAGAAATGAGCAGTTCTTC	CASSPGTRNEQFF	TRBJ2-1	TRBV18	few	TRBD2
TGTGCCAGCAGCGGAGGACCGGGGGAGTTGGAGACCCAGTACTTC	CASSGGPGELETQYF	TRBJ2-5	TRBV9	once	NA
TGTGCCAGCAGCTTGATAGGGAGCAATGAGCAGTTCTTC	CASSLIGSNEQFF	TRBJ2-1	TRBV5-6	few	NA
TGTGCCAGCAGTTCCCGCCTTCCATGGGATGAGCAGTTCTTC	CASSSRLPWDEQFF	TRBJ2-1	TRBV7-2	NA	NA
TGTGCCAGCAGCACCGGGACAGCCTCCTACGAGCAGTACTTC	CASSTGTASYEQYF	TRBJ2-7	TRBV7-9	NA	TRBD1
TGTGCCAGTAGTATAGATCAGGGTACCCCGCGGGAGACCCAGTACTTC	CASSIDQGTPRETQYF	TRBJ2-5	TRBV19	once	NA
TGCAGCGTTAACCCGAAGGCGGGGGGCTTAAAGCAGTTCTTC	CSVNPKAGGLKQFF	TRBJ2-1	TRBV29-1	NA	TRBD2
TGTGCCAGCAGCTTATCACCGTTCTACAATGAGCAGTTCTTC	CASSLSPFYNEQFF	TRBJ2-1	TRBV11-2	NA	NA
TGTGCCAGCAGCTATTCGACAGGGGAACAGACCCAGTACTTC	CASSYSTGEQTQYF	TRBJ2-5	TRBV7-8	NA	TRBD1
TGCGCCAGCAGCCAAGTAGGCAGCACCAAAAACATTCAGTACTTC	CASSQVGSTKNIQYF	TRBJ2-4	TRBV4-3	few	NA
TGCGCCAGCAGCCAAGATCTCGGGGACTCCTACAATGAGCAGTTCTTC	CASSQDLGDSYNEQFF	TRBJ2-1	TRBV4-3	NA	NA
TGTGCCAGCAGTACATATAGCAATCAGCCCCAGCATTTT	CASSTYSNQPQHF	TRBJ1-5	TRBV6-6	NA	NA
TGTGCCAGCAGCCCAACTAGCCCCACCTACGAGCAGTACTTC	CASSPTSPTYEQYF	TRBJ2-7	TRBV28	NA	NA
TGCGCCAGCAGCCAAGCCTCGGTAGGCGGCGGGAGGGCCAATGAGCAGTTCTTC	CASSQASVGGGRANEQFF	TRBJ2-1	TRBV4-1	NA	TRBD2
TGCGCCAGCAGCCAGAGAGGGGGACAACCCTACGAGCAGTACTTC	CASSQRGGQPYEQYF	TRBJ2-7	TRBV4-3	NA	NA
TGCAGTGCTTTGTTAGACACTGAAGCTTTCTTT	CSALLDTEAFF	TRBJ1-1	TRBV20-1	few	NA
TGTGCCAGCGGGGACTGGGGGAACAATGAGCAGTTCTTC	CASGDWGNNEQFF	TRBJ2-1	TRBV25-1	NA	NA
TGTGCCTGGAGTGTAAGTCGAACGACTTTTAGCACAGATACGCAGTATTTT	CAWSVSRTTFSTDTQYF	TRBJ2-3	TRBV30	once	NA
TGTGCCAGCAGCACCAGGACGGCGGGGGACGAGCAGTACTTC	CASSTRTAGDEQYF	TRBJ2-7	TRBV9	NA	TRBD2
TGTGCCAGCAGTCCGGGACATCAGAACTATGGCTACACCTTC	CASSPGHQNYGYTF	TRBJ1-2	TRBV2	NA	NA
TGTGCCAGCAGCACTGGACTAGCGTATGAGCAGTTCTTC	CASSTGLAYEQFF	TRBJ2-1	TRBV7-8	NA	TRBD2